A selection of T cell receptor beta chains follows, all from one sample in a study of blood T cell repertoires in COVID-19. Repertoires were generated with immunoSEQ multiplex PCR, while TCRdb's copy carries only in-frame clones and drops some. This table holds some 66,000 clones, around 82% found once. Sequencing input: peripheral blood. These receptors all come from a man aged 55 to 69 with acute or convalescent COVID-19. CDR3s include the opening cysteine and the closing phenylalanine or tryptophan. Fields, in order: clone size, J gene, CDR3 length, V gene, D gene, CDR3 DNA, CDR3 protein. A D gene is named only where the DNA matches it firmly. Not every row has a clone size; where given, it reads once, few, many or a size class.

size: -; J: TRBJ2-7; length: 15; V: TRBV5-1; D: TRBD2; DNA: TGCGCCAGCAGCTTGGGGACTAGCGGGGGCTACGAGCAGTACTTC; CDR3: CASSLGTSGGYEQYF
size: -; J: TRBJ2-4; length: 15; V: TRBV5-1; D: -; DNA: TGCGCCAGCAGCAAGACTTCTCTAGCCAAAAACATTCAGTACTTC; CDR3: CASSKTSLAKNIQYF
size: -; J: TRBJ1-5; length: 16; V: TRBV19; D: TRBD1; DNA: TGTGCCAGTACCGACAGGGGGAGTTTTAGCAATCAGCCCCAGCATTTT; CDR3: CASTDRGSFSNQPQHF
size: -; J: TRBJ1-6; length: 15; V: TRBV19; D: -; DNA: TGTGCCAGTAGTACTCATTTCAGCGGTAATTCACCCCTCCACTTT; CDR3: CASSTHFSGNSPLHF
size: -; J: TRBJ1-5; length: 14; V: TRBV2; D: TRBD1; DNA: TGTGCCAGCAGTGAAGACAGGGGGGATCAGCCCCAGCATTTT; CDR3: CASSEDRGDQPQHF
size: -; J: TRBJ2-1; length: 15; V: TRBV10-3; D: TRBD1; DNA: TGTGCCATCAAGGCTGACAGGGGCCACTACAATGAGCAGTTCTTC; CDR3: CAIKADRGHYNEQFF
size: -; J: TRBJ1-2; length: 13; V: TRBV30; D: -; DNA: TGTGCCTGGAGTCGGCGAGGAATCTATGGCTACACCTTC; CDR3: CAWSRRGIYGYTF
size: -; J: TRBJ1-1; length: 14; V: TRBV5-4; D: -; DNA: TGTGCCAGCAGCTTGGGTGGGGGCCTCACTGAAGCTTTCTTT; CDR3: CASSLGGGLTEAFF
size: -; J: TRBJ1-2; length: 13; V: TRBV7-2; D: TRBD1; DNA: TGTGCCAGCAGCCTGACAGGGGACTATGGCTACACCTTC; CDR3: CASSLTGDYGYTF
size: -; J: TRBJ1-6; length: 13; V: TRBV6-6; D: TRBD1; DNA: TGTGCCAGCAGGGGACAGAGCAATTCACCCCTCCACTTT; CDR3: CASRGQSNSPLHF
size: -; J: TRBJ2-7; length: 13; V: TRBV19; D: -; DNA: TGTGCCAGTAGTATGTACGGGACCTACGAGCAGTACTTC; CDR3: CASSMYGTYEQYF
size: -; J: TRBJ1-2; length: 14; V: TRBV11-2; D: -; DNA: TGTGCCAGCAGCCCTTCCCAGGGCAGAGTCGGCTACACCTTC; CDR3: CASSPSQGRVGYTF
size: -; J: TRBJ1-6; length: 16; V: TRBV7-8; D: -; DNA: TGTGCCAGCAGCTTAACCCTCGACAGGATAGCTTCACCCCTCCACTTT; CDR3: CASSLTLDRIASPLHF
size: -; J: TRBJ1-1; length: 13; V: TRBV12-3/TRBV12-4; D: TRBD1; DNA: TGTGCCAGCAGTAGGCCAGGGGGCGCTGAAGCTTTCTTT; CDR3: CASSRPGGAEAFF
size: -; J: TRBJ1-4; length: 17; V: TRBV7-6; D: -; DNA: TGTGCCAGCAGCTTAGGGAACTCAGGCTTTACTAATGAAAAACTGTTTTTT; CDR3: CASSLGNSGFTNEKLFF
size: once; J: TRBJ1-2; length: 15; V: TRBV6-5; D: -; DNA: TGTGCCAGCAGCCTGGAGGCAGGGGAGTCCTATGGCTACACCTTC; CDR3: CASSLEAGESYGYTF
size: few; J: TRBJ1-1; length: 21; V: TRBV4-1; D: -; DNA: TGCGCCAGCAGACACCATCCCGAGGGCTCCGGTGGGCCCCCGATGAACACTGAAGCTTTCTTT; CDR3: CASRHHPEGSGGPPMNTEAFF
size: -; J: TRBJ1-6; length: 17; V: TRBV18; D: TRBD1; DNA: TGTGCCAGCTCACCAAGAGGACAGGGGGTTGTCAATTCACCCCTCCACTTT; CDR3: CASSPRGQGVVNSPLHF
size: -; J: TRBJ2-5; length: 15; V: TRBV18; D: -; DNA: TGTGCCAGCTCAACCAGAGTCGGGAGCCAAGAGACCCAGTACTTC; CDR3: CASSTRVGSQETQYF
size: -; J: TRBJ2-3; length: 19; V: TRBV4-2; D: TRBD2; DNA: TGTGCCAGCAGCCAAGATCATAGCGGGGGGGCCCCTTCCCCAGATACGCAGTATTTT; CDR3: CASSQDHSGGAPSPDTQYF
size: -; J: TRBJ1-4; length: 13; V: TRBV15; D: -; DNA: TGTGCCACCAGCAGAGTTGGAGCGGGAAAACTGTTTTTT; CDR3: CATSRVGAGKLFF
size: -; J: TRBJ2-5; length: 11; V: TRBV30; D: -; DNA: TGTGCGGGCGTTTGGATAGAGACCCAGTACTTC; CDR3: CAGVWIETQYF
size: once; J: TRBJ2-5; length: 16; V: TRBV4-1; D: TRBD1; DNA: TGCGCCAGCAGCCAAGATGACGGCAGGGGGCGGAAGACCCAGTACTTC; CDR3: CASSQDDGRGRKTQYF
size: -; J: TRBJ2-1; length: 15; V: TRBV14; D: TRBD1; DNA: TGTGCCAGCAGCCGCCTTGGGCAGGGGGACGGTGAGCAGTTCTTC; CDR3: CASSRLGQGDGEQFF
size: -; J: TRBJ2-5; length: 14; V: TRBV5-6; D: -; DNA: TGTGCCAGCAGCTTCCAGGGGACTAAAGAGACCCAGTACTTC; CDR3: CASSFQGTKETQYF
size: -; J: TRBJ1-4; length: 14; V: TRBV27; D: TRBD1; DNA: TGTGCCAGCAGTACAGACAGGGGGGTTGAAAAACTGTTTTTT; CDR3: CASSTDRGVEKLFF
size: once; J: TRBJ1-5; length: 14; V: TRBV7-2; D: -; DNA: TGTGCCAGCAGCCCGGACAGCAGCAATCAGCCCCAGCATTTT; CDR3: CASSPDSSNQPQHF
size: few; J: TRBJ1-2; length: 14; V: TRBV7-2; D: -; DNA: TGTGCCAGCAGCCGTTCGTTTCAGGGGCGCGGCTACACCTTC; CDR3: CASSRSFQGRGYTF
size: once; J: TRBJ2-2; length: 16; V: TRBV19; D: -; DNA: TGTGCCAGTAGTATAGTGGGGCGTAGGAACACCGGGGAGCTGTTTTTT; CDR3: CASSIVGRRNTGELFF
size: -; J: TRBJ2-3; length: 15; V: TRBV11-1; D: -; DNA: TGTGCCAGCAGCTTAGTCACTACCGGCGCAGATACGCAGTATTTT; CDR3: CASSLVTTGADTQYF
size: -; J: TRBJ2-5; length: 15; V: TRBV7-9; D: TRBD2; DNA: TGTGCCAGCAGCAAGGTCGGGAGGGGGGAAGAGACCCAGTACTTC; CDR3: CASSKVGRGEETQYF
size: few; J: TRBJ1-2; length: 14; V: TRBV30; D: TRBD1; DNA: TGTGCCTGGAGAACGGACAGGGAAGACTATGGCTACACCTTC; CDR3: CAWRTDREDYGYTF
size: -; J: TRBJ1-2; length: 14; V: TRBV7-2; D: TRBD1; DNA: TGTGCCAGCAGCCCCGGGACAGGGGAGGGCGGCTACACCTTC; CDR3: CASSPGTGEGGYTF
size: -; J: TRBJ2-3; length: 14; V: TRBV7-2; D: TRBD1; DNA: TGTGCCAGCGGGAGCAGGGGGCGCACAGATACGCAGTATTTT; CDR3: CASGSRGRTDTQYF
size: -; J: TRBJ1-6; length: 14; V: TRBV5-1; D: TRBD1; DNA: TGCGCCAGTACACAGGGGGCGAATAATTCACCCCTCCACTTT; CDR3: CASTQGANNSPLHF
size: -; J: TRBJ1-4; length: 12; V: TRBV7-2; D: -; DNA: TGTGCCAGCAGCTTAGGGGGGGTGAAACTGTTTTTT; CDR3: CASSLGGVKLFF
size: -; J: TRBJ2-5; length: 16; V: TRBV4-3; D: TRBD2; DNA: TGCGCCAGCAGCCAAGATCCGGGACTAGCGATGGAGACCCAGTACTTC; CDR3: CASSQDPGLAMETQYF
size: once; J: TRBJ2-5; length: 14; V: TRBV24-1; D: TRBD2; DNA: TGTGCCACCAGTGATGGGAGGGCCAAAGAGACCCAGTACTTC; CDR3: CATSDGRAKETQYF
size: -; J: TRBJ1-1; length: 13; V: TRBV6-5; D: -; DNA: TGTGCCAGCAGGGGGCCACTGAACACTGAAGCTTTCTTT; CDR3: CASRGPLNTEAFF
size: -; J: TRBJ2-1; length: 16; V: TRBV6-6; D: TRBD2; DNA: TGTGCCAGCATCAAAAGACTAGCGGGCACCTACAATGAGCAGTTCTTC; CDR3: CASIKRLAGTYNEQFF
size: -; J: TRBJ1-5; length: 14; V: TRBV7-9; D: -; DNA: TGTGCCAGCAGCTTAGCGCCGGGGAATCAGCCCCAGCATTTT; CDR3: CASSLAPGNQPQHF
size: -; J: TRBJ2-7; length: 14; V: TRBV2; D: TRBD1; DNA: TGTGCCAGCACAAGGGACAGGGGGCTGGACGAGCAGTACTTC; CDR3: CASTRDRGLDEQYF
size: -; J: TRBJ1-1; length: 15; V: TRBV4-1; D: -; DNA: TGCGCCAGCAGCCAAGGGTGGGTCACGGGGGCTGAAGCTTTCTTT; CDR3: CASSQGWVTGAEAFF
size: -; J: TRBJ2-3; length: 15; V: TRBV6-2/TRBV6-3; D: -; DNA: TGTGCCAGCAGCCCCGGGCAGGGGAGCACAGATACGCAGTATTTT; CDR3: CASSPGQGSTDTQYF
size: -; J: TRBJ1-2; length: 14; V: TRBV19; D: -; DNA: TGTGCCACCCTACCGATGGTGGGCCAGCATGGCTACACCTTC; CDR3: CATLPMVGQHGYTF
size: -; J: TRBJ2-1; length: 11; V: TRBV6-5; D: -; DNA: TGTGCCAGCAGTAACGGGGATGAGCAGTTCTTC; CDR3: CASSNGDEQFF
size: -; J: TRBJ1-5; length: 14; V: TRBV19; D: -; DNA: TGTGCCAGTAGTCCCCGACTTGGAAATCAGCCCCAGCATTTT; CDR3: CASSPRLGNQPQHF
size: -; J: TRBJ1-6; length: 15; V: TRBV2; D: TRBD1; DNA: TGTGCCAGCAGTGGCCTGGGACAGAATAATTCACCCCTCCACTTT; CDR3: CASSGLGQNNSPLHF
size: -; J: TRBJ2-7; length: 14; V: TRBV5-4; D: -; DNA: TGTGCCAGCAGCGTAGCAGGGGACTCCTACGAGCAGTACTTC; CDR3: CASSVAGDSYEQYF
size: once; J: TRBJ2-7; length: 16; V: TRBV6-5; D: -; DNA: TGTGCCAGCAGTTATAGCCGGACGGGAACCTCCTACGAGCAGTACTTC; CDR3: CASSYSRTGTSYEQYF
size: -; J: TRBJ1-1; length: 14; V: TRBV27; D: -; DNA: TGTGCCAGCAGTCCGAGACAGCACCGATCCTCAGCTTTCTTT; CDR3: CASSPRQHRSSAFF
size: -; J: TRBJ1-3; length: 16; V: TRBV19; D: TRBD1; DNA: TGTGCCAGTAGTATTTCGGGGACAGGGGCTGGAAACACCATATATTTT; CDR3: CASSISGTGAGNTIYF
size: -; J: TRBJ1-5; length: 15; V: TRBV19; D: -; DNA: TGTGCCAGTAGTAACCCAGGGGTTCGCAATCAGCCCCAGCATTTT; CDR3: CASSNPGVRNQPQHF